In this sample, the clone carrying this TCR beta chain turned up many times. No antigen is known for it. TCRdb re-called the 5' RACE reads through MiXCR, storing one row per CDR3 protein. Here the sample spans more than 650,000 distinct CDR3 sequences, over 5% being singletons. The sample comes from a study of identical twins. Study results and limitations: Models, which agreed with sharing between unrelated individuals, nonetheless underestimated the out-of-frame TCR alpha sharing seen in monozygotic twins.

The length of the CDR3 is 13 residues. Trimming shortened V by 8 bases and J by 3 bases, and 16 bases separated the two germline ends. CDR1 is SQVTM, CDR2 ANQGSEA, per germline. The chain combines TRBV29-1 with TRBJ1-2; D is uncertain. Material: naive T cells sorted from blood. This sequence was found in a man younger than 30 in good health. CDR3 coding DNA: TGCAGCCCCGGACCCCAAGCCGACTATGGCTACACCTTC. It codes for CSPGPQADYGYTF.